One sample yielded the 32 T cell receptor beta chains listed below, sequenced in a study of cytomegalovirus exposure and HLA in healthy donors. The PCR made use of 60 Vbeta and 13 Jbeta primers. Produced via immunoSEQ multiplex PCR; TCRdb's table is partial and in-frame only. The table has roughly 100,000 clones, 65% to 90% seen once. Sequenced input: PBMCs. The receptors derive from a man between 45 and 60 years old in good health and CMV-seronegative.

The rearrangement links TRBV19 to TRBJ2-7, with TRBD1 identical over 8 bases. Germline-derived CDR1 and CDR2 are LNHDA and SQIVND (reference sequence). V was pared by 5 bases and J by 1 base, with 7 bases of the junction left unmatched. The CDR3 extends over 15 amino acids. The CDR3 bases are TGTGCCAGTAGTTTACAGACAGGGGAGTCCTACGAGCAGTACTTC. This sequence encodes CASSLQTGESYEQYF.

The chain joins TRBV27 to TRBJ1-4, with 7 bases that match TRBD1. With V trimmed by 5 bases and J by 6 bases, 9 bases remained unmatched. The germline V gene has CDR1 MNHEY and CDR2 SMNVEV (reference sequence). The length of the CDR3 is 15 residues. The CDR3 bases are TGTGCCAGCAGTCACCTGACAGGGAGGCATGAAAAACTGTTTTTT. It is translated as CASSHLTGRHEKLFF.

The chain links TRBV5-1 to TRBJ2-1; tentative D call: TRBD2 (5 bases). This CDR3 contains 15 residues. V gave up 4 bases and J gave up 0 bases, with 11 bases separating them. Looked up from germline, CDR1 is SGHRS and CDR2 is YFSETQ. The CDR3, as DNA: TGCGCCAGCAGCCTGATTGCGGGCTCCTACAATGAGCAGTTCTTC. Protein sequence: CASSLIAGSYNEQFF.

The gene calls are TRBV28 and TRBJ2-5, with 7 bases matching TRBD1. From germline, CDR1 is MDHEN and CDR2 SYDVKM. This CDR3 has 14 amino acids. The ends lost 6 bases at V and 2 bases at J; junction bases unmatched: 6. The chain's CDR3 is CASSRGGQQETQYF. Written as DNA, the CDR3 is TGTGCCAGCAGCAGAGGGGGACAGCAAGAGACCCAGTACTTC.

There are a few counts of this clone. V usage is TRBV15 and J usage is TRBJ1-4, with unresolved D. This CDR3 is 13 amino acids long. Germline V gives CDR1 LNHNV, CDR2 YYDKDF (reference sequence). With 2 bases removed from V and 4 bases from J, the gap between germline ends came to 5 bases. The CDR3 region is CATSRRFNEKLFF. The CDR3 DNA reads as TGTGCCACCAGCAGACGGTTTAATGAAAAACTGTTTTTT.

The J gene is TRBJ2-7, the V gene TRBV30; 7 bases line up with TRBD2. The junction had 3 bases not matched to a gene; V was cut back by 4 bases and J by 0 bases. The germline gives CDR1 GTSNPN, CDR2 SVGIG (reference sequence). The CDR3 covers 13 residues. This CDR3 is CAWKRGRSYEQYF. The CDR3 DNA reads TGTGCCTGGAAGCGGGGACGCTCCTACGAGCAGTACTTC. The entire variable domain, with the rest obtained from reference TRBV30 and TRBJ2-7, is as follows: SQTIHQWPATLVQPVGSPLSLECTVEGTSNPNLYWYRQAAGRGLQLLFYSVGIGQISSEVPQNLSASRPQDRQFILSSKKLLLSDSGFYLCAWKRGRSYEQYFGPGTRLTVT.

The chain joins TRBV6-5 to TRBJ2-1; 12 bases fit TRBD2. The CDR3 spans 15 residues. The ends lost 5 bases at V and 4 bases at J; junction bases unmatched: 3. CDR1 is MNHEY, CDR2 SVGAGI, per germline. The CDR3 coding sequence is TGTGCCAGCAGTCCTAGCGGGGGGGGGTACAATGAGCAGTTCTTC. Its translation is CASSPSGGGYNEQFF.

V usage is TRBV6-6 and J usage is TRBJ2-7; no reliable D call. Germline-derived CDR1 and CDR2 are MNHNY and SVGAGI (reference sequence). V gave up 2 bases and J gave up 9 bases, with 14 bases separating them. The CDR3 sequence is 13 residues long. The CDR3 nucleotides read TGTGCCAGCAGTTACGGATCTTCGGAGAGGCAGTACGTC. It is translated as CASSYGSSERQYV.

The table lists this clone with a few counts. The chain employs TRBV11-2 and TRBJ1-4; no clear D. The CDR3 runs to 13 residues. Per germline, CDR1 SGHAT and CDR2 FQNNGV. V lost 5 bases to trimming and J lost 6 bases, with 10 bases between them. The CDR3 spells CASSLGSYEKLFF. The CDR3 DNA reads TGTGCCAGCAGCCTAGGGAGTTATGAAAAACTGTTTTTT.

V and J are TRBV10-3 and TRBJ2-1, with 7 bases that match TRBD2. CDR3 length: 18 residues. Germline CDR1 and CDR2: ENHRY and SYGVKD. V lost 3 bases and J lost 0; bases outside the gene matches: 11. The DNA of the CDR3 is TGTGCCATCAGTGAATCAATACTGGGACTAAGCTCCTACAATGAGCAGTTCTTC. Translating gives CAISESILGLSSYNEQFF.

This clone has only one observation. The chain joins TRBV19 to TRBJ1-1; D may be TRBD1 (6 bases). CDR1 and CDR2 (germline): LNHDA, SQIVND (reference sequence). Trimming cost V 1 base and J 4 bases, with 13 bases left between them. There are 15 residues in the CDR3. CDR3 protein: CASSIGGGAGTEAFF. In DNA form, the CDR3 reads TGTGCCAGTAGTATAGGGGGGGGCGCGGGCACTGAAGCTTTCTTT.

This rearrangement joins TRBV18 to TRBJ1-2; 8 bases align to TRBD1. Trimming cost V 3 bases and J 2 bases; bases outside gene matches: 8. Germline V CDR1 and CDR2: KGHSH, LQKENI. The CDR3 is 16 amino acids. The CDR3 here is CASSPETGATNYGYTF. The DNA for the CDR3 is TGTGCCAGCTCACCCGAGACAGGGGCGACGAACTATGGCTACACCTTC.

V usage is TRBV5-6 and J usage is TRBJ2-2, with 10 bases lining up with TRBD1. This CDR3 has 15 residues. Per the germline V gene, CDR1 is SGHDT and CDR2 is YYEEEE. The J segment lost 3 bases and the V segment lost 3 bases, leaving 2 bases of the junction unmatched. This chain's CDR3 is CASSWTGGDTGELFF. In DNA, the CDR3 is TGTGCCAGCAGCTGGACAGGGGGGGACACCGGGGAGCTGTTTTTT.

A few counts support this clone. Written as DNA, the CDR3 is TGCGCCAGCAGCCGAGGGACAGGGAATAACGAGCAGTACTTC. Protein: CASSRGTGNNEQYF. V gene TRBV5-1 combines with J gene TRBJ2-7; TRBD1 matches at 9 bases. Trimming at V came to 4 bases and at J to 5 bases, leaving 7 bases not matched to a gene. Germline values: CDR1 SGHRS, CDR2 YFSETQ. CDR3 size: 14 residues.

The chain combines TRBV12-1 with TRBJ2-5; the table gives TRBD1 as D, unverified against the DNA. TRBV12-1 is a pseudogene locus. The CDR3 consists of 16 residues. CDR3 amino acids: CASSFGTGWGQETQYF. In DNA, the CDR3 is TGTGCCAGCAGCTTTGGGACAGGTTGGGGCCAAGAGACCCAGTACTTC.

Points on this clone: One end of the junction varies from germline; a read error may be responsible. Additional DNA sequences in this sample encode the identical CDR3. This chain links TRBV6-1 with TRBJ1-2, with D uncertain. The germline gives CDR1 MNHNS, CDR2 SASEGT. The CDR3 has 14 residues. In DNA, the CDR3 is TGCGCCAGCAGTGAAACCTGGGCGGGCTATGGCTACACCTTC. As protein: CASSETWAGYGYTF.

This chain uses TRBV12-5 with TRBJ2-5, with D possibly being TRBD2 (6 bases). Germline V gene data show CDR1 as LGHNT and CDR2 as FRNRAP. This CDR3 contains 14 residues. Trimming pared 1 base from V and 5 bases from J, leaving 11 bases between. The CDR3 DNA sequence: TGTGCTAGTGGTTTGGCTTCGGAGGGTGAGACCCAGTACTTC. This sequence encodes CASGLASEGETQYF.

Worth noting for this clone: The junction and the germline gene differ at one end; a read error may be behind it. V usage is TRBV7-7 and J usage is TRBJ2-7; unclear D gene. The germline V gene encodes CDR1 SSHAT and CDR2 FNYEAQ (reference sequence). The CDR3 length is 13 residues. The chain's CDR3 is CASSRVPFYEQYF. The CDR3 nucleotides read TGTGCTAGCAGCCGGGTGCCCTTTTACGAGCAGTACTTC.

The chain employs TRBV7-2 and TRBJ2-3, with TRBD2 matching over 12 bases. Germline V gene lookup returns CDR1 SGHTA and CDR2 FQGNSA. Trimming removed 5 bases from V and 1 base from J; junction bases left unmatched: 13. This CDR3 contains 19 residues. The CDR3 DNA is TGTGCCAGCAGCGCCGGACTAGCGGGGCCGGGGGCCGGCACAGATACGCAGTATTTT. It yields the protein CASSAGLAGPGAGTDTQYF.

This clone was observed a handful of times. DNA for the CDR3: TGCGCCAGCATTCGGACAGGGAGGAACGAGCAGTACTTC. Protein: CASIRTGRNEQYF. This chain uses TRBV23-1 with TRBJ2-7; TRBD1 matches at 8 bases. TRBV23-1 is noted as an ORF with a role that remains uncertain. The CDR3 spans 13 residues. V gave up 7 bases and J gave up 5 bases; unmatched junction bases: 7.

The chain carries TRBV4-1 and TRBJ1-4; 9 bases are shared with TRBD1. V lost 3 bases and J lost 3; bases outside the gene matches: 5. In germline, CDR1 is MGHRA, CDR2 YSYEKL. The CDR3 loop spans 16 amino acids. The CDR3 sequence: CASSHPTGGPNEKLFF. For the CDR3, the DNA is TGCGCCAGCAGCCATCCAACAGGGGGCCCTAATGAAAAACTGTTTTTT.

The chain couples TRBV30 to TRBJ2-2; D not resolved. Germline V gives CDR1 GTSNPN, CDR2 SVGIG (reference sequence). Trimming shortened V by 4 bases and J by 1 base, and 19 bases separated the two germline ends. The CDR3 covers 17 residues. The CDR3 DNA sequence: TGTGCCTGGAATACTCCGTCGGCGGCTCTGAACACCGGGGAGCTGTTTTTT. As protein: CAWNTPSAALNTGELFF.

Only a few counts were recorded for this clone. J is TRBJ2-3 and V is TRBV7-9; D gene uncertain. This CDR3 has 12 amino acids. Trimming removed 4 bases at V and 3 bases at J, with 5 bases between. Germline CDR1 and CDR2: SEHNR and FQNEAQ (reference sequence). In DNA, the CDR3 is TGTGCCAGCAGCTCGTTGACAGATACGCAGTATTTT. Amino acid sequence: CASSSLTDTQYF.

The V gene is TRBV19, the J gene TRBJ1-6, with 9 bases fitting TRBD1. V gave up 5 bases and J gave up 9 bases; unmatched junction bases: 8. CDR1 is LNHDA, CDR2 SQIVND, per germline (reference sequence). CDR3 length: 15 amino acids. The CDR3 region has the DNA TGTGCCAGTAGTCCAAGGGACAGGGTAGGTTCACCCCTCCACTTT. It codes for CASSPRDRVGSPLHF.

This chain joins TRBV6-1 and TRBJ2-7, with 7 bases identical to TRBD1. V trimming: 6 bases; J trimming: 1 base; junction bases outside the gene matches: 9. This CDR3 has 15 amino acids. Germline assignment: CDR1 MNHNS and CDR2 SASEGT. The CDR3 region is CASRARDSLSYEQYF. The DNA for the CDR3 is TGTGCCAGCAGAGCCCGGGACAGCCTATCCTACGAGCAGTACTTC.

V gene TRBV5-4 combines with J gene TRBJ1-2; D remains unclear. V shed 0 bases and J shed 6 bases, with 15 bases lying between them. Germline V gene data show CDR1 as SGHNT and CDR2 as YYREEE (reference sequence). The CDR3 has 15 amino acids. CDR3 in DNA: TGTGCCAGCAGCTTGGTAGCCGGAACGGTGGATGGCTACACCTTC. Its protein product is CASSLVAGTVDGYTF.

The genes are TRBV5-6 and TRBJ2-1, with 8 bases identical to TRBD2. The V gene's germline CDR1 is SGHDT and CDR2 YYEEEE. This CDR3 spans 18 amino acids. V lost 4 bases to trimming and J lost 3 bases; unmatched junction nucleotides: 15. CDR3 loop: CASSPMRGTGGVYNEQFF. The CDR3 bases are TGTGCCAGCAGCCCTATGCGGGGGACGGGGGGGGTCTACAATGAGCAGTTCTTC.

This clone was observed a single time. The rearrangement uses TRBV7-9 and TRBJ2-4, with D unclear. Germline assignment: CDR1 SEHNR and CDR2 FQNEAQ (reference sequence). This CDR3 comprises 13 residues. The V gene lost 4 bases and the J gene lost 5 bases, with 9 bases spanning the gap. CDR3 amino acids: CASSSSPQNIQYF. CDR3 coding DNA: TGTGCCAGCAGCTCGAGTCCCCAAAACATTCAGTACTTC. Full variable domain (rest looked up from reference TRBV7-9 and TRBJ2-4): DTGVSQNPRHKITKRGQNVTFRCDPISEHNRLYWYRQTLGQGPEFLTYFQNEAQLEKSRLLSDRFSAERPKGSFSTLEIQRTEQGDSAMYLCASSSSPQNIQYFGAGTRLSVL.

This chain connects TRBV6-5 to TRBJ1-2; TRBD1 might be the D (6 bases). CDR1 and CDR2 (germline): MNHEY, SVGAGI. The CDR3 extends over 16 amino acids. Trimming removed 0 bases at V and 8 bases at J, with 19 bases between. The CDR3 DNA is TGTGCCAGCAGTTACTCAGGGGGGGCGAGGATTGGCGGCTACACCTTC. Translated: CASSYSGGARIGGYTF.

V and J are TRBV27 and TRBJ2-6, with 7 nucleotides matching TRBD1. Germline V gives CDR1 MNHEY, CDR2 SMNVEV (reference sequence). The CDR3 contains 18 residues. Germline trimming cut 5 bases from V and 0 bases from J; bases unmatched to any gene: 10. For the CDR3, the DNA is TGTGCCAGCAGTGCCCGGGGACAGCGCATCTCTGGGGCCAACGTCCTGACTTTC. Translation: CASSARGQRISGANVLTF. Full variable domain (missing parts from reference TRBV27 and TRBJ2-6): EAQVTQNPRYLITVTGKKLTVTCSQNMNHEYMSWYRQDPGLGLRQIYYSMNVEVTDKGDVPEGYKVSRKEKRNFPLILESPSPNQTSLYFCASSARGQRISGANVLTFGAGSRLTVL.

The V and J genes are TRBV15 and TRBJ2-1; 7 positions agree with TRBD2. J was trimmed by 15 bases and V by 0 bases; bases with no gene match: 5. CDR1 and CDR2 (germline): LNHNV, YYDKDF (reference sequence). The CDR3 length is 12 residues. CDR3 residues: CATSRDFRGVFF. The CDR3 coding sequence is TGTGCCACCAGCAGAGATTTCCGGGGGGTGTTCTTC. The full variable domain, rest sourced from reference TRBV15 and TRBJ2-1, is DAMVIQNPRYQVTQFGKPVTLSCSQTLNHNVMYWYQQKSSQAPKLLFHYYDKDFNNEADTPDNFQSRRPNTSFCFLDIRSPGLGDTAMYLCATSRDFRGVFFGPGTRLTVL.

The gene calls are TRBV7-6 and TRBJ2-3; D is unclear. The germline V gene has CDR1 SGHVS and CDR2 FNYEAQ. The CDR3 has 13 amino acids. Deletions cut 2 bases from V and 4 bases from J, with 7 bases between. CDR3 in amino acids: CASSLNSADTQYF. CDR3 DNA sequence: TGTGCCAGCAGCTTAAATTCCGCAGATACGCAGTATTTT.